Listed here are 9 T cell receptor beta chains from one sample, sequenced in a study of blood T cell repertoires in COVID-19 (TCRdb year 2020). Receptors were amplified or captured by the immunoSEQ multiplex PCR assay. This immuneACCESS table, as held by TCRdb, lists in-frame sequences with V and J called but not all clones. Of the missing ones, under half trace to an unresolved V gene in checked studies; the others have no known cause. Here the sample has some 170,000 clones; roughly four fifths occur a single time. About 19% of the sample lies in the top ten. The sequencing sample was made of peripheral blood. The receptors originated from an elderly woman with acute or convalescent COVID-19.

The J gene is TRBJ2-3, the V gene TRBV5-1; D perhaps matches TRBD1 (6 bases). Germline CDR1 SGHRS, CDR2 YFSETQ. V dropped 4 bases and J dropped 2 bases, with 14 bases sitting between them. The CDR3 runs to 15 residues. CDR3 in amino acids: CASSLQGFITDTQYF. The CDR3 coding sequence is TGCGCCAGCAGCCTACAGGGCTTTATCACAGATACGCAGTATTTT. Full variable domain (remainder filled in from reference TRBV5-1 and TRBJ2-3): KAGVTQTPRYLIKTRGQQVTLSCSPISGHRSVSWYQQTPGQGLQFLFEYFSETQRNKGNFPGRFSGRQFSNSRSEMNVSTLELGDSALYLCASSLQGFITDTQYFGPGTRLTVL.

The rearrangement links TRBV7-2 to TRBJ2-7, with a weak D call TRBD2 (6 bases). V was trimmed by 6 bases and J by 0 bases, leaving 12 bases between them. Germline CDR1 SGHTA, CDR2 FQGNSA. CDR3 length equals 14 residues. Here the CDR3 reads CASRGGVSSYEQYF. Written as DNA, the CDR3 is TGTGCCAGCAGAGGCGGGGTAAGCTCCTACGAGCAGTACTTC.

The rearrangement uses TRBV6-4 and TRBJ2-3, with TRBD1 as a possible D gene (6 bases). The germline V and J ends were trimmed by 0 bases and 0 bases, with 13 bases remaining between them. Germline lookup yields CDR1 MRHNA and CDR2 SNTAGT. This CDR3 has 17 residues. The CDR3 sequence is CASSDSWTDPSTDTQYF. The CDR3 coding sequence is TGTGCCAGCAGTGACTCGTGGACAGACCCTAGCACAGATACGCAGTATTTT.

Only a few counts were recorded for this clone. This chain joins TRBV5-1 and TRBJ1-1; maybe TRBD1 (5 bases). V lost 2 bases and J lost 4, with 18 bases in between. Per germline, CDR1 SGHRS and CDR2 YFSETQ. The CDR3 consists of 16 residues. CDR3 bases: TGCGCCAGCAGCTTTTATAGTGGGGGAGGTTCCACTGAAGCTTTCTTT. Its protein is CASSFYSGGGSTEAFF.

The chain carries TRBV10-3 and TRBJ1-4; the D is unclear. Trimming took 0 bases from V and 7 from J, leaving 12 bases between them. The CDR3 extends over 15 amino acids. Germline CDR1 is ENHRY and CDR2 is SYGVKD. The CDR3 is CAISESTSEGEKLFF. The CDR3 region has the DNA TGTGCCATCAGTGAGTCGACGTCAGAGGGTGAAAAACTGTTTTTT.

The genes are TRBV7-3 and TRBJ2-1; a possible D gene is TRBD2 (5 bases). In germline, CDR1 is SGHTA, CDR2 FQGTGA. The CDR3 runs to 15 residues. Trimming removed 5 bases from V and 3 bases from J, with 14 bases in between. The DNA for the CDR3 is TGTGCCAGCAGCCCCCGGGCGGGCGACTACAATGAGCAGTTCTTC. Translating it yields CASSPRAGDYNEQFF.

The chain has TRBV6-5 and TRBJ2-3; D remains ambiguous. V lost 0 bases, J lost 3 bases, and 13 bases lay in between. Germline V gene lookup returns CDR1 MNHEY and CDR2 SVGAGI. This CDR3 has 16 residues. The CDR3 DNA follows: TGTGCCAGCAGTTACTCATCTTATAGAGCGACAGATACGCAGTATTTT. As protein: CASSYSSYRATDTQYF.

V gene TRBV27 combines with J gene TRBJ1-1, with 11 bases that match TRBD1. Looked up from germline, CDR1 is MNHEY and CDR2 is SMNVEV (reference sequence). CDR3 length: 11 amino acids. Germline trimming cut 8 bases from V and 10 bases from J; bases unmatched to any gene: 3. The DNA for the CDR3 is TGTGCCAGCTGGACAGGGGGCGCAGCTTTCTTT. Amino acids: CASWTGGAAFF.

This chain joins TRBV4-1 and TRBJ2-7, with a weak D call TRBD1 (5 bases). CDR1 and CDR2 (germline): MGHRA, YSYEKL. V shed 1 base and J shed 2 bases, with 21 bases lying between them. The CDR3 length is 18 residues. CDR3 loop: CASSQGPLGQLTTYEQYF. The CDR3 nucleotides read TGCGCCAGCAGCCAAGGCCCCTTGGGGCAGCTTACTACCTACGAGCAGTACTTC.